The rows below give T cell receptor beta chains drawn from one sample of a study of blood T cell repertoires in COVID-19. Generated by immunoSEQ multiplex PCR, the TCRdb table keeps only in-frame clones and is missing some. The data show about 300,000 clones, around 91% seen once. The sample was PBMCs or T cells enriched from blood (not recorded which). The receptors here all came from a woman younger than 30 with acute COVID-19. Both conserved end residues are part of each CDR3. The D gene is left open where the match is weak. The listing skips clone size in some rows; elsewhere it reads once, few, many or a size class.

>TRBJ2-5|NA|TRBV7-9|TRBD1
TGTGCCAGCAGCTTAGTAGGGACAGGGAACGGGGAGACCCAGTACTTC
CASSLVGTGNGETQYF
>TRBJ1-5|NA|TRBV12-3/TRBV12-4|TRBD1
TGTGCCAGCAGTTTGACAGGGGATCAGCCCCAGCATTTT
CASSLTGDQPQHF
>TRBJ2-7|NA|TRBV28|TRBD2
TGTGCCAGCAGTTCCCCTGGGACTAGCGGAATCTACGAGCAGTACTTC
CASSSPGTSGIYEQYF
>TRBJ2-2|NA|TRBV27|TRBD1
TGTGCCAGCATCGGGACAGGGTACGGGGAGCTGTTTTTT
CASIGTGYGELFF
>TRBJ2-5|NA|TRBV5-1|NA
TGCGCCAGCAGCTTTGGGACACAAGAGACCCAGTACTTC
CASSFGTQETQYF
>TRBJ1-1|NA|TRBV27|NA
TGTGCCAGCAGTGAGTTAGAGGTCGAGACTGAAGCTTTCTTT
CASSELEVETEAFF
>TRBJ1-1|once|TRBV19|NA
TGTGCCAGTAGAGCAGGGGATTTGCACACTGAAGCTTTCTTT
CASRAGDLHTEAFF
>TRBJ1-4|NA|TRBV6-5|NA
TGTGCCAGCAGTTACGCCGGCAGGGATGAAAAACTGTTTTTT
CASSYAGRDEKLFF
>TRBJ1-6|once|TRBV28|NA
TGTGCCAGCAGTTTGATTGCCCAGAGAGGGAATTCACCCCTCCACTTT
CASSLIAQRGNSPLHF
>TRBJ2-5|NA|TRBV3-1/TRBV3-2|TRBD2
TGTGCCAGCAGCCAAGGACTAGCGGGGGGAGAGACCCAGTACTTC
CASSQGLAGGETQYF